Presented here are 20 T cell receptor beta chains from one specimen sequenced in a study of shared clonotypes between healthy human individuals. The protocol was immunoSEQ multiplex PCR, while the TCRdb copy is restricted to in-frame clones and leaves out a portion. The sample has nearly 1 million clones, 76% seen once. Input material: memory CD4+ T cells sorted from blood. Specified subset: CD45RA-negative fraction. These receptor sequences come from a man aged 18 to 29 in good health.

The chain joins TRBV10-3 to TRBJ1-2; 10 bases align to TRBD1. With V trimmed by 0 bases and J by 10 bases, 5 bases remained unmatched. Germline CDR1 and CDR2: ENHRY and SYGVKD. CDR3 length: 14 residues. This CDR3 reads CAISESTGGKDYTF. The CDR3 DNA sequence: TGTGCCATCAGTGAGTCGACAGGGGGCAAGGACTACACCTTC.

In this sample, this clone turned up many times. The V call is TRBV6-6, the J call TRBJ2-7; D gene ambiguous. The CDR3 contains 13 residues. In germline, CDR1 is MNHNY, CDR2 SVGAGI (reference sequence). Trimming stripped 8 bases from V and 2 bases from J, with 13 bases between. In DNA form, the CDR3 reads TGTGCCAGCTCAGAATCATATGCCTACGAGCAGTACTTC. This sequence encodes CASSESYAYEQYF.

Of note for this clone: This may be a read error, as it is one base from a much larger clone. The chain joins TRBV4-1 to TRBJ1-1; D unresolved. The CDR3 contains 15 residues. Per the germline V gene, CDR1 is MGHRA and CDR2 is YSYEKL. V was trimmed by 1 base and J by 4 bases, leaving 13 bases between them. CDR3 loop: CASSQGSDGSTEAFF. CDR3 sequence (DNA): TGCGCCAGCAGCCAAGGGTCCGACGGGAGCACTGAAGCTTTCTTT.

This clone has more than one count but fewer than ten. CDR3 DNA: TGTGCCAGCAGCTCCCTCAGGGGGGATGGAAACACCATATATTTT. Translation gives CASSSLRGDGNTIYF. This chain joins TRBV7-2 and TRBJ1-3; 7 bases are shared with TRBD1. Germline-derived CDR1 and CDR2 are SGHTA and FQGNSA. J was trimmed by 3 bases and V by 4 bases; bases with no gene match: 6. The length of the CDR3 is 15 residues.

The chain couples TRBV18 to TRBJ2-7; TRBD1 matches at 9 bases. With 5 bases clipped from V and 8 bases from J, the junction kept 10 bases outside the gene matches. The CDR3 runs 14 residues. Germline V gene lookup returns CDR1 KGHSH and CDR2 LQKENI. CDR3 in amino acids: CASSEDRGGVKQYF. The CDR3 coding sequence is TGTGCCAGCTCAGAGGACAGGGGTGGGGTAAAGCAGTACTTC.

The chain combines TRBV6-1 with TRBJ1-1; 7 nucleotides line up with TRBD1. CDR1 and CDR2 (germline): MNHNS, SASEGT. After removal of 3 bases from V and 10 bases from J, the junction contained 11 bases not matched to a gene. The CDR3 covers 14 residues. DNA of the CDR3: TGTGCCAGCAGTGAGGGAGGGGGCGGGCGGGGAGCTTTCTTT. Translating gives CASSEGGGGRGAFF.

This chain links TRBV19 with TRBJ1-1; 8 bases agree with TRBD1. Losses at the gene ends were 4 bases for V and 6 bases for J; bases not matched to a gene: 4. The CDR3 is 13 residues long. Germline lookup yields CDR1 LNHDA and CDR2 SQIVND (reference sequence). Written as DNA, the CDR3 is TGTGCCAGTAGTACCGTACAGGGGGCTGAAGCTTTCTTT. It is translated as CASSTVQGAEAFF.

This chain joins TRBV9 and TRBJ2-5; D might be TRBD1 (6 bases). Germline CDR1 and CDR2: SGDLS and YYNGEE. The ends were cut back, 2 bases at V and 1 base at J, with 15 bases in the middle. This CDR3 contains 16 residues. CDR3 DNA sequence: TGTGCCAGCAGCGTGGGCTCATCCAGGGGCCAAGAGACCCAGTACTTC. It translates to CASSVGSSRGQETQYF.

On this clone: Different DNA sequences within this sample yield the same CDR3. This sequence joins TRBV18 and TRBJ2-5, with TRBD1 matching 7 bases. The CDR3 loop spans 14 amino acids. CDR1 and CDR2 from the germline V gene are KGHSH and LQKENI. V was clipped by 2 bases and J by 2 bases; unmatched bases: 2. The CDR3 loop reads CASSPDRVQETQYF. The CDR3 nucleotides are TGTGCCAGCTCACCAGACAGGGTTCAAGAGACCCAGTACTTC.

This clone was seen at least ten times. The CDR3 region is CASSNRETDGYTF. The CDR3 nucleotides are TGTGCCAGCAGTAACAGGGAAACCGATGGCTACACCTTC. V gene TRBV6-5 combines with J gene TRBJ1-2; a possible D gene is TRBD1 (6 bases). Germline-derived CDR1 and CDR2 are MNHEY and SVGAGI. V gave up 5 bases and J gave up 6 bases, with 13 bases separating them. CDR3 length equals 13 residues.

The J gene is TRBJ2-2, the V gene TRBV4-1; TRBD1 matches at 11 bases. This CDR3 has 17 amino acids. The J segment lost 6 bases and the V segment lost 3 bases, leaving 9 bases of the junction unmatched. The V gene's germline CDR1 is MGHRA and CDR2 YSYEKL. The CDR3 region is CASSHPKPGQGAGELFF. Written as DNA, the CDR3 is TGCGCCAGCAGCCATCCCAAACCGGGACAGGGGGCCGGGGAGCTGTTTTTT.

Concerning this clone itself: A much larger clone is a single base away; this may be a read error. The identical CDR3 is also encoded by other nucleotide sequences in the sample. The rearrangement links TRBV7-2 to TRBJ1-1; D remains unclear. The CDR3 has 13 amino acids. V lost 2 bases and J lost 0, with 4 bases in between. The germline V gene has CDR1 SGHTA and CDR2 FQGNSA. This CDR3 is CASSLPVNTEAFF. CDR3 sequence (DNA): TGTGCCAGCAGCTTACCAGTGAACACTGAAGCTTTCTTT.

The J gene is TRBJ1-1, the V gene TRBV10-3; 7 nucleotides align to TRBD1. The germline V gene encodes CDR1 ENHRY and CDR2 SYGVKD. The J segment lost 2 bases and the V segment lost 3 bases, leaving 12 bases of the junction unmatched. The CDR3 has 17 amino acids. CDR3 sequence (DNA): TGTGCCATCAGTGATTCCCCCGGGACAGCCCCTAACACTGAAGCTTTCTTT. Translated, it gives CAISDSPGTAPNTEAFF.

The V gene is TRBV25-1, the J gene TRBJ2-3; D call uncertain. In germline, CDR1 is MGHDK, CDR2 SYGVNS. The CDR3 has 14 residues. Trimming shortened V by 3 bases and J by 4 bases, and 11 bases separated the two germline ends. CDR3 sequence reads: CASSDWGTSDTQYF. The CDR3 nucleotides read TGTGCCAGCAGTGATTGGGGAACCTCAGATACGCAGTATTTT.

The V and J genes are TRBV5-1 and TRBJ2-3, with TRBD2 matching over 10 bases. Germline trimming cut 1 base from V and 6 bases from J; bases unmatched to any gene: 11. Per the germline V gene, CDR1 is SGHRS and CDR2 is YFSETQ. The CDR3 runs 17 residues. CDR3 coding DNA: TGCGCCAGCAGCTTGCGAGCTAGCGGGAGTTCTTCCGATACGCAGTATTTT. Protein product: CASSLRASGSSSDTQYF.

The chain uses TRBV30 and TRBJ2-1; TRBD1 agrees at 9 bases. CDR1 GTSNPN and CDR2 SVGIG come from the germline V gene (reference sequence). The CDR3 extends over 13 amino acids. The trim removed 3 bases at V and 6 bases at J, leaving 3 bases unmatched. The CDR3 here is CAWRTTGGNEQFF. The CDR3 region has the DNA TGTGCCTGGAGGACGACAGGGGGCAATGAGCAGTTCTTC.

The sample holds a few counts of this clone. V is TRBV19 and J is TRBJ2-6; 9 positions match TRBD1. Germline V gene lookup returns CDR1 LNHDA and CDR2 SQIVND (reference sequence). The V segment lost 4 bases and the J segment 4 bases; nucleotides outside the gene matches: 5. The CDR3 consists of 16 residues. The DNA for the CDR3 is TGTGCCAGTAGTACAGGGACAGGGTCCGGGGCCAACGTCCTGACTTTC. This translates into CASSTGTGSGANVLTF.

In DNA, the CDR3 is TGTGCCATCGGGTGGACAGGGAATACCTACGAGCAGTACTTC. Amino acids: CAIGWTGNTYEQYF. The V call is TRBV10-3, the J call TRBJ2-7; 8 bases match TRBD1. CDR1 and CDR2 (germline): ENHRY, SYGVKD. V lost 8 bases, J lost 2 bases, and 8 bases stayed unmatched. This CDR3 has 14 amino acids.

As for this clone: This may be a read error, as it is one base from a much larger clone. The V gene is TRBV7-7, the J gene TRBJ2-2; maybe TRBD1 (6 bases). The CDR3 is 14 residues long. CDR1 is SSHAT and CDR2 is FNYEAQ in the germline V gene (reference sequence). The DNA of the CDR3 is TGTGCTAGCAGCCGGGACACGAACACCGGGGAGCTGTTTTTT. Translated: CASSRDTNTGELFF.

V and J are TRBV7-9 and TRBJ1-5; TRBD1 might be the D (5 bases). This CDR3 has 12 amino acids. Germline CDR1 SEHNR, CDR2 FQNEAQ (reference sequence). The V end was cut by 5 bases, the J end by 5 bases, with 7 bases between. CDR3 DNA sequence: TGTGCCAGCAGCCGGGACCATCAGCCCCAGCATTTT. This sequence encodes CASSRDHQPQHF.